This T cell receptor beta chain was profiled in a study of Ad26.COV2.S vaccination and SARS-CoV-2 variants. Regarding the study as a whole: The authors reported substantial breadth in spike-specific CD8+ and CD4+ T cell responses after vaccination. Vaccinees and placebo recipients showed similar non-spike TCR breadth.

Treatment defined: some 19 received Ad26.COV2.S at low or high dose, single or two shots; several received placebo; per-sample allocation not given. Sample collection was performed on day 63 after the first vaccine or placebo injection. Whoever gave the sample was an adult aged 18-55 years in Boston. A note on this clone: Its antigen is as yet unknown.

Data came from immunoSEQ multiplex PCR; TCRdb stores just in-frame clones and leaves some out. The table shows over 400,000 clones, with roughly nine tenths occurring only once. The germline V gene encodes CDR1 SGHAT and CDR2 FQDESV (reference sequence). V lost 0 bases, J lost 7 bases, and 10 bases lay in between. CDR3 length equals 14 residues. Material: peripheral blood, obtained in a trial of Ad26.COV2.S vaccine versus placebo. This TCR came from a person between 18 and 60 years old who received the Ad26.COV2.S COVID-19 vaccine or a placebo. The J gene is TRBJ2-1, the V gene TRBV11-1; either TRBD1 or TRBD2 may fit D (5 bases each). The CDR3, as DNA: TGTGCCAGCAGCTTAGCGGGGGTAGGTAATGAGCAGTTCTTC. Protein: CASSLAGVGNEQFF.